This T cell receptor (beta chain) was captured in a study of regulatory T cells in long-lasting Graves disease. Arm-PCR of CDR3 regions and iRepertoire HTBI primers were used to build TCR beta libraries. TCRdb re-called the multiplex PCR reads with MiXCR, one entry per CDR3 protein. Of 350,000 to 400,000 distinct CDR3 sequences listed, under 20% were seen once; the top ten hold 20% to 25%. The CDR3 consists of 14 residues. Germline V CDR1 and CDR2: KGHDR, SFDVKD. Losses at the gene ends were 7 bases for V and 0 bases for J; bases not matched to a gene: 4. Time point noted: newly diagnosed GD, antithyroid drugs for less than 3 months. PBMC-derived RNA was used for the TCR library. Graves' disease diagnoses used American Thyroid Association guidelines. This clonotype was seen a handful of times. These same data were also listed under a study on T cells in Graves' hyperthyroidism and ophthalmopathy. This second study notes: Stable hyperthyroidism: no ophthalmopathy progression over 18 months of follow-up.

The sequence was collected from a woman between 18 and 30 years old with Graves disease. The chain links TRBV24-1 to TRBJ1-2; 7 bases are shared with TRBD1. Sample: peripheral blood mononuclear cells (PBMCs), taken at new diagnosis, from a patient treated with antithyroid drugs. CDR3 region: CATSLGTANYGYTF. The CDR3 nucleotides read TGTGCCACCAGCCTGGGGACAGCTAACTATGGCTACACCTTC.